A selection of T cell receptor beta chains follows, all from one sample in a study of T-cell memory formation after mild COVID-19. TCRdb passed the 5' RACE reads through MiXCR, listing each CDR3 protein once. The data hold about 290,000 distinct CDR3 sequences, with approximately 16% observed a single time. Specimen: PBMCs or a T cell subset sorted from them (not recorded which). These receptors originate from a man between 18 and 29 years old who had mild COVID-19 (a few samples of this study predate the infection). Cell type and time point are not known. CDR3s include the opening cysteine and the closing phenylalanine or tryptophan. D genes are given only for firm matches. The listing skips clone size in some rows; elsewhere it reads once, few, many or a size class.

TRBV30	.	.	TRBJ2-7	CAWGTYEQYF	TGTGCCTGGGGTACCTACGAGCAGTACTTC
TRBV10-1	.	TRBD2	TRBJ2-2	CASIPGLAAYTGELIF	TGCGCCAGCATCCCGGGACTAGCGGCGTACACCGGGGAGCTGATTTTT
TRBV6-5	few	.	TRBJ2-6	CASSYYSGANVLTF	TGTGCCAGCAGTTACTACTCCGGGGCCAACGTCCTGACTTTC
TRBV6-1	few	.	TRBJ1-5	CATQLYLSNQPQHF	TGTGCCACCCAGCTCTATCTAAGCAATCAGCCCCAGCATTTT
TRBV25-1	few	.	TRBJ2-7	CASRQAYEQYF	TGTGCCAGCAGACAAGCCTACGAGCAGTACTTC
TRBV20-1	.	TRBD2	TRBJ2-1	CSGSGRTGSYNEQFF	TGCAGTGGGAGCGGGAGGACCGGCTCCTACAATGAGCAGTTCTTC
TRBV5-6	once	.	TRBJ1-3	CASSLGGNPGNTIYF	TGTGCCAGCAGCTTGGGGGGGAATCCTGGAAACACCATATATTTT
TRBV29-1	few	.	TRBJ1-5	CSVEVQGNQPQHF	TGCAGCGTTGAAGTTCAGGGCAATCAGCCCCAGCATTTT
TRBV4-3	.	.	TRBJ1-1	CASAQGGWNTEAFF	TGCGCCAGTGCCCAGGGAGGGTGGAACACTGAAGCTTTCTTT
TRBV7-3	.	.	TRBJ2-2	CASSLFGSANTGELFF	TGTGCCAGCAGCTTATTCGGGTCCGCGAACACCGGGGAGCTGTTTTTT
TRBV6-1	few	TRBD1	TRBJ1-1	CASSGDRVNTEAFF	TGTGCCAGCAGTGGGGACAGGGTGAACACTGAAGCTTTCTTT
TRBV7-2	many	.	TRBJ1-5	CASSLTGTNNQPQHF	TGTGCCAGCAGCCTCACCGGGACAAACAATCAGCCCCAGCATTTT
TRBV5-1	many	.	TRBJ2-7	CASSGGGDEQYF	TGCGCCAGCAGCGGAGGGGGCGACGAGCAGTACTTC
TRBV4-2	few	TRBD2	TRBJ2-1	CASSLRTSGGFNEQFF	TGTGCCAGCAGCCTCCGGACTAGCGGGGGGTTCAATGAGCAGTTCTTC
TRBV13	few	.	TRBJ1-5	CASSFRGGGKNQPQHF	TGTGCCAGCAGCTTCCGGGGGGGTGGAAAAAATCAGCCCCAGCATTTT
TRBV5-6	.	TRBD1	TRBJ2-5	CASSLTGDGETQYF	TGTGCCAGCAGCCTAACAGGGGACGGGGAGACCCAGTACTTC
TRBV4-3	few	.	TRBJ2-7	CASSQVPSFEQYF	TGCGCCAGCAGCCAAGTCCCATCTTTCGAGCAGTACTTC
TRBV3-1	.	.	TRBJ1-5	CASSQRENQPQHF	TGTGCCAGCAGCCAAAGAGAGAATCAGCCCCAGCATTTT
TRBV7-6	few	TRBD2	TRBJ2-1	CASSIGRGDEQFF	TGTGCCAGCAGCATCGGACGGGGGGATGAGCAGTTCTTC
TRBV28	.	.	TRBJ1-1	CASSTPPGSDTEAFF	TGTGCCAGCAGTACCCCTCCAGGTTCCGACACTGAAGCTTTCTTT
TRBV4-1	few	.	TRBJ2-2	CASSQAPGTSNTGELFF	TGCGCCAGCAGCCAAGCGCCCGGGACAAGTAACACCGGGGAGCTGTTTTTT
TRBV4-3	few	.	TRBJ1-2	CASSQGGIYGYTF	TGCGCCAGCAGCCAAGGCGGAATCTATGGCTACACCTTC
TRBV7-3	.	.	TRBJ1-2	CASSLNGHYGYTF	TGTGCCAGCAGCTTAAACGGCCACTATGGCTACACCTTC
TRBV7-8	.	.	TRBJ2-2	CASSRHEGLLNTGELFF	TGTGCCAGCAGCAGGCATGAAGGGCTGTTGAACACCGGGGAGCTGTTTTTT
TRBV20-1	few	.	TRBJ2-3	CSANGGGTDTQYF	TGCAGTGCTAACGGAGGGGGCACAGATACGCAGTATTTT
TRBV27	.	TRBD2	TRBJ2-1	CASSYRPPGLADGNEQFF	TGTGCCAGCAGTTACCGCCCTCCGGGACTAGCGGATGGGAATGAGCAGTTCTTC
TRBV7-9	.	.	TRBJ1-5	CASSLGAGFDQPQHF	TGTGCCAGCAGCTTAGGGGCAGGTTTTGATCAGCCCCAGCATTTT
TRBV5-1	few	.	TRBJ1-1	CASSVGEEGGTEAFF	TGCGCCAGCAGCGTGGGGGAGGAGGGCGGCACTGAAGCTTTCTTT
TRBV12-3/TRBV12-4	many	.	TRBJ2-3	CASSGRLTDTQYF	TGTGCCAGCAGTGGACGACTAACAGATACGCAGTATTTT
TRBV6-2/TRBV6-3	.	TRBD2	TRBJ2-3	CASSYSSGGEDTQYF	TGTGCCAGCAGTTACTCGAGCGGGGGCGAAGATACGCAGTATTTT
TRBV6-2/TRBV6-3	.	.	TRBJ2-7	CASSPGLKGSYEQYF	TGTGCCAGCAGCCCGGGCCTCAAGGGGTCCTACGAGCAGTACTTC
TRBV4-1	few	.	TRBJ2-3	CASSQDPGDTQYF	TGCGCCAGCAGCCAAGACCCTGGGGATACGCAGTATTTT
TRBV14	.	.	TRBJ2-1	CASSRTGIEQFF	TGTGCCAGCAGCCGAACAGGGATTGAGCAGTTCTTC
TRBV5-6	few	.	TRBJ1-2	CASSLALDYTF	TGTGCCAGCAGCTTGGCCCTGGACTACACCTTC
TRBV7-2	.	TRBD2	TRBJ2-1	CASSVASGVSYNEQFF	TGTGCCAGCAGCGTAGCTAGCGGGGTTTCCTACAATGAGCAGTTCTTC
TRBV11-3	.	.	TRBJ2-2	CASGSFAGELFF	TGTGCCAGCGGGTCATTCGCCGGGGAGCTGTTTTTT
TRBV10-3	.	TRBD2	TRBJ2-1	CAISGLSERGGIDEQFF	TGTGCCATCAGTGGGCTCTCTGAGCGGGGGGGCATCGATGAGCAGTTCTTC
TRBV5-1	few	TRBD1	TRBJ2-5	CASSPGTGETQYF	TGCGCCAGCAGCCCCGGGACAGGGGAGACCCAGTACTTC
TRBV20-1	few	.	TRBJ2-1	CSAIVLGYNEQFF	TGCAGTGCTATTGTCCTCGGGTACAATGAGCAGTTCTTC
TRBV5-1	.	TRBD1	TRBJ2-3	CASSRDRGSDTQYF	TGCGCCAGCAGCCGGGACAGGGGATCAGATACGCAGTATTTT
TRBV6-2/TRBV6-3	many	TRBD1	TRBJ2-7	CASSYSTGGYEQYF	TGTGCCAGCAGTTACTCGACAGGGGGCTACGAGCAGTACTTC
TRBV12-3/TRBV12-4	many	.	TRBJ2-7	CASSVRALYEQYF	TGTGCCAGCAGTGTAAGGGCCCTATACGAGCAGTACTTC
TRBV25-1	.	.	TRBJ2-2	CASSQRTRNTGELFF	TGTGCCAGCAGTCAGCGGACAAGGAACACCGGGGAGCTGTTTTTT
TRBV30	few	.	TRBJ1-5	CARGLYSNQPQHF	TGTGCGAGGGGCCTATATAGCAATCAGCCCCAGCATTTT
TRBV4-3	many	TRBD2	TRBJ2-2	CASSPVAGGNTGELFF	TGCGCCAGCAGCCCGGTAGCGGGGGGTAACACCGGGGAGCTGTTTTTT
TRBV7-8	few	.	TRBJ2-3	CASGLTPYTDTQYF	TGTGCCAGCGGCTTGACCCCCTACACAGATACGCAGTATTTT
TRBV7-2	many	TRBD2	TRBJ2-4	CASSGLAGGKNIQYF	TGTGCCAGCAGCGGTCTAGCGGGGGGGAAAAACATTCAGTACTTC
TRBV6-5	many	TRBD1	TRBJ2-7	CASTGTGGIHEQYF	TGTGCCAGCACTGGGACAGGGGGTATCCACGAGCAGTACTTC
TRBV5-1	many	TRBD2	TRBJ2-1	CASSRSLAGAHNEQFF	TGCGCCAGCAGCCGATCACTAGCGGGGGCCCACAATGAGCAGTTCTTC
TRBV7-2	.	.	TRBJ2-1	CASSQTNNEQFF	TGTGCCAGCAGCCAAACAAACAATGAGCAGTTCTTC
TRBV5-6	few	.	TRBJ2-3	CASSLSLASTDTQYF	TGTGCCAGCAGCTTAAGTCTAGCTAGCACAGATACGCAGTATTTT
TRBV4-3	.	TRBD1	TRBJ2-1	CASSQVTGALGNEQFF	TGCGCCAGCAGCCAGGTGACAGGGGCCTTGGGCAATGAGCAGTTCTTC
TRBV2	.	TRBD1	TRBJ1-1	CASRAGQGKGNTEAFF	TGTGCCAGCAGGGCCGGACAGGGAAAGGGCAACACTGAAGCTTTCTTT
TRBV20-1	few	.	TRBJ1-2	CRPSAGEKYGYTF	TGCAGGCCCTCGGCAGGGGAGAAGTATGGCTACACCTTC
TRBV6-5	.	.	TRBJ1-1	CASRVGGDTEAFF	TGTGCCAGCAGGGTCGGGGGGGACACTGAAGCTTTCTTT
TRBV4-1	.	.	TRBJ2-5	CASSHPGLKGGETQYF	TGCGCCAGCAGCCATCCCGGCCTCAAGGGAGGAGAGACCCAGTACTTC
TRBV19	.	TRBD2	TRBJ2-4	CASRPWGGSGGNIQYF	TGTGCCAGTAGACCCTGGGGAGGGTCCGGGGGAAACATTCAGTACTTC
TRBV7-3	.	TRBD2	TRBJ2-3	CASSPTRTSGTDTQYF	TGTGCCAGCAGCCCAACCAGGACTAGCGGAACAGATACGCAGTATTTT
TRBV20-1	few	TRBD2	TRBJ2-3	CSARDPSGGGTDTQYF	TGCAGTGCTAGAGATCCGAGCGGGGGGGGCACAGATACGCAGTATTTT
TRBV6-5	.	TRBD1	TRBJ1-2	CASRYRTGYGYTF	TGTGCCAGCAGATACCGGACAGGGTATGGCTACACCTTC